These 26 T cell receptor beta chains came from one sample sequenced in a study of T-cell memory formation after mild COVID-19. TCRdb itself ran the 5' RACE reads through MiXCR, one entry per CDR3 protein. The sample has more than 120,000 distinct CDR3 sequences, 19% seen once; the top ten hold about 2.3%. The sequencing sample was made of PBMCs or a T cell subset sorted from them (not recorded which). The receptors here all came from an adult woman who had mild COVID-19 (a few samples of this study predate the infection). Cell type and time point are not known.

The chain has TRBV7-3 and TRBJ2-3; no clear D. The CDR3 totals 13 residues. Germline CDR1 and CDR2: SGHTA and FQGTGA. Between the trimmed V and J ends, which lost 3 bases and 1 base, there was a span of 5 bases. The DNA for the CDR3 is TGTGCCAGCAGCTTTGGTCGCACAGATACGCAGTATTTT. This encodes CASSFGRTDTQYF.

The rearrangement uses TRBV7-9 and TRBJ2-2; D call uncertain. The CDR3 spans 12 residues. From germline, CDR1 is SEHNR and CDR2 FQNEAQ (reference sequence). The CDR3 nucleotides read TGTAACATCCAACGGAACACCGGGGAGCTGTTTTTT. Its protein is CNIQRNTGELFF.

The CDR3 reads CASSPGLKGRTDTQYF. DNA for the CDR3: TGCGCCAGCAGCCCGGGGCTTAAGGGACGCACAGATACGCAGTATTTT. The chain joins TRBV5-1 to TRBJ2-3; D tentatively fits TRBD1 or TRBD2 (5 bases each). Germline V CDR1 and CDR2: SGHRS, YFSETQ. V was cut by 4 bases and J by 1 base, with 16 bases left in between. The CDR3 spans 16 residues.

V usage is TRBV7-9 and J usage is TRBJ2-3; 9 bases fit TRBD2. Germline trimming cut 1 base from V and 7 bases from J; bases unmatched to any gene: 6. The CDR3 sequence is 15 residues long. CDR1 is SEHNR and CDR2 is FQNEAQ in the germline V gene (reference sequence). CDR3: CASSLDSGGGNTQYF. DNA for the CDR3: TGTGCCAGCAGCTTAGATAGCGGGGGCGGAAATACGCAGTATTTT.

V is TRBV20-1 and J is TRBJ1-5; D possibly corresponds to TRBD1 (5 bases). CDR1 DFQATT and CDR2 SNEGSKA come from the germline V gene (reference sequence). The V end lost 4 bases, the J end lost 0 bases, and 7 bases lay between the germline ends. This CDR3 region has 13 residues. The CDR3 bases are TGCAGTGCTATGACAGATAGCAATCAGCCCCAGCATTTT. Protein sequence: CSAMTDSNQPQHF.

The V and J genes are TRBV19 and TRBJ1-1; possible D gene TRBD1, 6 bases. Germline CDR1 and CDR2: LNHDA and SQIVND (reference sequence). V was cut by 5 bases and J by 1 base, with 17 bases left in between. This CDR3 region has 16 residues. CDR3 DNA sequence: TGTGCCAGTAGTGTTTTCCAAGGGGGTACGAACACTGAAGCTTTCTTT. It specifies CASSVFQGGTNTEAFF.

The chain carries TRBV19 and TRBJ2-1, with TRBD2 matching 10 bases. There are 15 residues in the CDR3. J gave up 7 bases and V 2 bases, and 5 bases lay outside the gene matches. Per germline, CDR1 LNHDA and CDR2 SQIVND (reference sequence). The CDR3 sequence is CASSIRASGSNEQFF. In nucleotides, the CDR3 is TGTGCCAGTAGTATAAGGGCTAGCGGGAGTAATGAGCAGTTCTTC.

The sample holds a few counts of this clonotype. The chain recombines TRBV7-2 with TRBJ2-5; D gene unclear. Germline V gene data show CDR1 as SGHTA and CDR2 as FQGNSA. The CDR3 sequence is 16 residues long. Between the trimmed V and J ends, which lost 5 bases and 4 bases, there was a span of 20 bases. CDR3 coding DNA: TGTGCCAGCAGCCCCATTTGGGTAGCAGAGAGAGAGACCCAGTACTTC. Amino acid sequence: CASSPIWVAERETQYF.

The chain has TRBV12-3 or TRBV12-4 and TRBJ2-2; D call uncertain. The V gene lost 3 bases and the J gene lost 2 bases, with 16 bases spanning the gap. CDR3 size: 17 residues. The CDR3 loop is CASSLRLLLRNTGELFF. Written as DNA, the CDR3 is TGTGCCAGCAGTTTGAGGCTACTCCTTCGTAACACCGGGGAGCTGTTTTTT.

The CDR3 region has the DNA TGCGCCAGCAGCCAAGGCCAGGTCTCCTACAATGAGCAGTTCTTC. It is translated as CASSQGQVSYNEQFF. J is TRBJ2-1 and V is TRBV4-1, with D unresolved. The V end lost 1 base, the J end lost 0 bases, and 7 bases lay between the germline ends. The CDR3 is made up of 15 amino acids. Germline CDR1 and CDR2: MGHRA and YSYEKL.

This clonotype was observed a handful of times. The chain is built from TRBV5-5 and TRBJ2-5; a possible D gene is TRBD1 (6 bases). The germline V gene encodes CDR1 SGHKS and CDR2 YYEKEE (reference sequence). V was pared by 6 bases and J by 5 bases, with 17 bases between. The CDR3 runs 14 residues. In nucleotides, the CDR3 is TGTGCCAGCATCCCGACAGGTTTATCGGAGACCCAGTACTTC. This translates into CASIPTGLSETQYF.

The V and J genes are TRBV15 and TRBJ2-7, with TRBD2 identical over 7 bases. Germline lookup yields CDR1 LNHNV and CDR2 YYDKDF (reference sequence). This CDR3 comprises 15 residues. The V segment lost 3 bases and the J segment 4 bases; nucleotides outside the gene matches: 9. DNA for the CDR3: TGTGCCACCAGCAGGGGGGGGACTGGGGAGTACGAGCAGTACTTC. This codes for CATSRGGTGEYEQYF.

This clonotype was recorded a few times. The J gene is TRBJ2-4, the V gene TRBV20-1; D may be TRBD1 (6 bases). The V gene's germline CDR1 is DFQATT and CDR2 SNEGSKA (reference sequence). V dropped 5 bases and J dropped 1 base, with 15 bases sitting between them. The CDR3 consists of 15 residues. CDR3 loop: CSAHRDGKAKNIQYF. In DNA form, the CDR3 reads TGCAGTGCTCACAGGGACGGAAAGGCCAAAAACATTCAGTACTTC.

The rearrangement links TRBV6-2 or TRBV6-3 to TRBJ2-7, with 11 bases lining up with TRBD1. The trim removed 4 bases at V and 5 bases at J, leaving 7 bases unmatched. This CDR3 region has 15 residues. Germline lookup yields CDR1 MNHEY and CDR2 SVGEGT. CDR3 protein: CASSSMGTGGHEQYF. The CDR3 DNA sequence: TGTGCCAGCAGTTCCATGGGGACAGGGGGACACGAGCAGTACTTC.

As regards this clonotype: At one end the junction does not follow the germline gene, possibly because of a read error. V is TRBV6-6 and J is TRBJ2-2; the match to TRBD1 covers 10 bases. CDR1 is MNHNY, CDR2 SVGAGI, per germline (reference sequence). The CDR3 sequence is 16 residues long. The CDR3 DNA sequence: TGTGCCAGCAGGGCCGGACAGGGGGAGAACGCCGGGGAGCTGTTTTTT. Protein: CASRAGQGENAGELFF.

The CDR3 sequence is CASSLPSRDGRYGYTF. CDR3 nucleotides: TGTGCCAGCAGCCTTCCCAGCAGGGATGGAAGATATGGCTACACCTTC. This sequence joins TRBV7-9 and TRBJ1-2; the D gene is possibly TRBD1 (5 bases). Germline V gene data show CDR1 as SEHNR and CDR2 as FQNEAQ (reference sequence). Trimming removed 5 bases from V and 5 bases from J, with 21 bases in between. This CDR3 is built from 16 residues.

This clonotype appeared a few times. V is TRBV12-3 or TRBV12-4 and J is TRBJ2-7, with 10 bases fitting TRBD1. V shed 6 bases, J shed 3 bases, and the junction held 5 bases outside the gene matches. CDR3 length: 14 amino acids. DNA of the CDR3: TGTGCCAGCAGACCCGGGACAGGGGACTACGAGCAGTACTTC. Translating gives CASRPGTGDYEQYF.

This clonotype occurred a few times. This chain uses TRBV5-6 with TRBJ2-7, with a tentative D call TRBD1 (7 bases). Between the trimmed V and J ends, which lost 3 bases and 7 bases, there was a span of 17 bases. Germline values: CDR1 SGHDT, CDR2 YYEEEE. The CDR3 consists of 14 residues. The CDR3 is CASSSDQTGREQYF. CDR3 DNA: TGTGCCAGCAGCTCCGACCAGACAGGGAGGGAGCAGTACTTC.

The chain is built from TRBV24-1 and TRBJ2-2, with 12 bases lining up with TRBD2. This CDR3 spans 17 amino acids. CDR1 KGHDR and CDR2 SFDVKD come from the germline V gene. After removal of 0 bases from V and 7 bases from J, the junction contained 5 bases not matched to a gene. CDR3 residues: CATSDLASGRAYGELFF. The CDR3 bases are TGTGCCACCAGTGATTTGGCTAGCGGGAGGGCCTACGGGGAGCTGTTTTTT.

This clonotype has a count of ten or more. The J gene is TRBJ2-1, the V gene TRBV12-3 or TRBV12-4, with 7 positions matching TRBD2. There are 15 residues in the CDR3. With V trimmed by 3 bases and J by 1 base, 3 bases remained unmatched. In DNA form, the CDR3 reads TGTGCCAGCAGTTTGGACGGGGGGTCCTACAATGAGCAGTTCTTC. Protein sequence: CASSLDGGSYNEQFF.

This clonotype was seen a few times. The genes are TRBV7-6 and TRBJ1-2; D uncertain. V was cut by 6 bases and J by 5 bases, with 13 bases left in between. CDR3 size: 13 residues. Germline V gene sequence: CDR1 SGHVS, CDR2 FNYEAQ. CDR3 region: CASSPKGLYGYTF. CDR3 DNA: TGTGCCAGCAGTCCAAAAGGTTTATATGGCTACACCTTC.

This clonotype was found a few times. The chain carries TRBV5-1 and TRBJ2-3, with 7 bases aligning to TRBD2. After removal of 4 bases from V and 7 bases from J, the junction contained 12 bases not matched to a gene. Germline lookup yields CDR1 SGHRS and CDR2 YFSETQ. The CDR3 extends over 15 amino acids. CDR3 amino acids: CASSPDGGVTNTQYF. CDR3 sequence (DNA): TGCGCCAGCAGCCCAGATGGGGGGGTCACCAATACGCAGTATTTT.

The chain has TRBV7-8 and TRBJ2-7, with unresolved D. The CDR3 has 14 residues. V lost 1 base to trimming and J lost 3 bases, with 10 bases between them. Germline V lookup: CDR1 SGHVS, CDR2 FQNEAQ. CDR3 protein: CASSLEVYLYEQYF. The CDR3 region has the DNA TGTGCCAGCAGCTTAGAGGTCTACCTCTACGAGCAGTACTTC.

The chain joins TRBV25-1 to TRBJ1-2, with TRBD1 matching 12 bases. V lost 4 bases and J lost 7; bases outside the gene matches: 7. CDR3 length: 15 residues. The germline gives CDR1 MGHDK, CDR2 SYGVNS. The CDR3 region is CASSVPGTGGGGYTF. The CDR3 bases are TGTGCCAGCAGTGTACCCGGGACAGGGGGCGGTGGCTACACCTTC.

This sequence joins TRBV6-2 or TRBV6-3 and TRBJ2-7, with 7 nucleotides matching TRBD2. The germline gives CDR1 MNHEY, CDR2 SVGEGT. CDR3 length equals 14 residues. J was trimmed by 6 bases and V by 6 bases; bases with no gene match: 11. For the CDR3, the DNA is TGTGCCAGCAGACCCTCGCGGGAGTCGGTCGAGCAGTACTTC. The encoded protein is CASRPSRESVEQYF.

The chain joins TRBV5-1 to TRBJ1-1; D is uncertain. CDR3 size: 14 residues. CDR1 is SGHRS and CDR2 is YFSETQ in the germline V gene. V was trimmed by 2 bases and J by 1 base, leaving 9 bases between them. CDR3 DNA: TGCGCCAGCAGCTTCCTGGCCGGGAACACTGAAGCTTTCTTT. This sequence encodes CASSFLAGNTEAFF.